This TCR beta chain comes out of a study of T cells in Graves' hyperthyroidism and ophthalmopathy. Regarding the study as a whole: The model's output predicted ophthalmopathy at a median of roughly 6.9 months prior to onset. Clonotypes that were expanded in thyroid above 0.001 mostly appeared in blood too. Stable hyperthyroidism was separated from ophthalmopathy by a model based on 13 V-J features.

Regions amplified from RNA transcripts were the TCR beta CDR3 regions. The TCR CDR3 first-round RT-PCR relied on the HTBI primer set. TCRdb redid the calling of the multiplex PCR reads with MiXCR, one entry per CDR3 protein. This sample has roughly 500,000 distinct CDR3 sequences, with 15% to 20% found just once. This clonotype has a handful of counts. Its antigen is currently unknown. The specimen sequenced was blood. This clonotype originated in a woman younger than 45 with Graves' ophthalmopathy.

In nucleotides, the CDR3 is TGTGCCTGGAGTGTACGGGGCGGGAGAGGTACGCAGTATTTT. Protein: CAWSVRGGRGTQYF. The rearrangement uses TRBV30 and TRBJ2-3; TRBD2 aligns across 7 bases. After removal of 0 bases from V and 8 bases from J, the junction contained 8 bases not matched to a gene. There are 14 residues in the CDR3. Germline lookup yields CDR1 GTSNPN and CDR2 SVGIG (reference sequence).